These 10 T cell receptor beta chains came from one sample sequenced in a study of OX40 agonist ivuxolimab in advanced cancers. Clones were sequenced by immunoSEQ multiplex PCR, and TCRdb holds only the in-frame ones, with some missing. The sample yields tens of thousands of clones, 87% seen once. Sequencing was performed on CD4+ or CD8+ T cells sorted from blood, taken in a trial of the OX40 agonist ivuxolimab. The source of these receptors is an adult with an advanced solid tumor such as melanoma, head and neck, liver or kidney cancer.

The CDR3 reads CASSSGQDYGYTF. As DNA, the CDR3 is TGTGCCAGCAGCTCCGGACAGGACTATGGCTACACCTTC. The chain combines TRBV7-8 with TRBJ1-2; TRBD1 agrees at 7 bases. CDR3 size: 13 residues. The J segment lost 3 bases and the V segment lost 4 bases, leaving 2 bases of the junction unmatched. Germline CDR1 and CDR2: SGHVS and FQNEAQ.

CDR3 nucleotides: TGTGCCAGCAGCTTAGGAGCCAACAGCGCGAATGAGCAGTTCTTC. Translated: CASSLGANSANEQFF. V and J are TRBV7-9 and TRBJ2-1; D uncertain. CDR3 length: 15 residues. Germline values: CDR1 SEHNR, CDR2 FQNEAQ (reference sequence). V dropped 1 base and J dropped 7 bases, with 14 bases sitting between them.

This chain joins TRBV9 and TRBJ2-1; 7 positions match TRBD2. Trimming took 3 bases from V and 1 from J; bases not matched to a gene: 10. CDR3 length: 17 residues. Germline V gene sequence: CDR1 SGDLS, CDR2 YYNGEE. The CDR3 DNA reads as TGTGCCAGCAGCGCTGGGGCTAGCGGCCAATCCTACAATGAGCAGTTCTTC. Translated: CASSAGASGQSYNEQFF.

The chain links TRBV19 to TRBJ2-5; D is possibly TRBD2 (5 bases). The V end lost 5 bases, the J end lost 7 bases, and 14 bases lay between the germline ends. The CDR3 length is 13 residues. CDR1 and CDR2 (germline): LNHDA, SQIVND (reference sequence). CDR3 amino acids: CASSRDGVVTQYF. The CDR3 DNA sequence: TGTGCCAGTAGTCGCGACGGGGTAGTGACCCAGTACTTC. Full variable domain (outside the CDR3, taken from reference TRBV19 and TRBJ2-5): DGGITQSPKYLFRKEGQNVTLSCEQNLNHDAMYWYRQDPGQGLRLIYYSQIVNDFQKGDIAEGYSVSREKKESFPLTVTSAQKNPTAFYLCASSRDGVVTQYFGPGTRLLVL.

The chain has TRBV5-1 and TRBJ2-5; 12 bases match TRBD2. In germline, CDR1 is SGHRS, CDR2 YFSETQ. V lost 0 bases, J lost 1 base, and 4 bases stayed unmatched. The CDR3 has 17 amino acids. The CDR3 region has the DNA TGCGCCAGCAGCTTGGGAGTGACTAGCGGGAGCCAAGAGACCCAGTACTTC. This translates into CASSLGVTSGSQETQYF.

The chain couples TRBV6-4 to TRBJ2-3; TRBD2 aligns across 9 bases. CDR3 length equals 14 residues. From germline, CDR1 is MRHNA and CDR2 SNTAGT. The V and J ends lost 8 bases and 1 base, in that order; junction bases with no gene match: 4. Here the CDR3 reads CASLKREGTDTQYF. CDR3 bases: TGTGCCAGCCTTAAGCGGGAGGGCACAGATACGCAGTATTTT.

This clone was detected a few times. The genes are TRBV5-1 and TRBJ1-1, with D unresolved. The CDR3 is 13 residues long. Germline V gene lookup returns CDR1 SGHRS and CDR2 YFSETQ. The V gene lost 5 bases and the J gene lost 1 base, with 9 bases spanning the gap. CDR3 in amino acids: CASRVGTNTEAFF. The CDR3 DNA is TGCGCCAGCAGGGTAGGAACGAACACTGAAGCTTTCTTT.

The V call is TRBV6-5, the J call TRBJ1-2; D may be TRBD1 (6 bases). This CDR3 has 14 amino acids. The germline gives CDR1 MNHEY, CDR2 SVGAGI. Trimming left V 1 base short and J 7 bases short, with 13 bases between. This chain's CDR3 is CASSYYSGTSGYTF. CDR3 nucleotide sequence: TGTGCCAGCAGTTACTATTCAGGGACAAGTGGCTACACCTTC.

This clone was picked up a small number of times. V and J are TRBV5-1 and TRBJ2-5; D is unclear. The CDR3 is made up of 13 amino acids. Deletions cut 0 bases from V and 5 bases from J, with 8 bases between. In germline, CDR1 is SGHRS, CDR2 YFSETQ. The CDR3 DNA is TGCGCCAGCAGCTTGGGGGTTTCGGAGACCCAGTACTTC. Amino acids: CASSLGVSETQYF.

V and J are TRBV7-6 and TRBJ2-5, with 10 bases matching TRBD2. Germline CDR1 SGHVS, CDR2 FNYEAQ. The CDR3 sequence is 15 residues long. V was clipped by 2 bases and J by 5 bases; unmatched bases: 5. The CDR3 DNA reads as TGTGCCAGCAGCTTAAGAGCGGGAGGGCGGGAGACCCAGTACTTC. Amino acid sequence: CASSLRAGGRETQYF.